This is a list of T cell receptor beta chains from one sample in a study of early T cells in non-severe SARS-CoV-2 infection. From the 5' RACE reads, TCRdb called clonotypes with MiXCR, one entry per CDR3 protein. The repertoire holds around 61,000 distinct CDR3 sequences, with around 16% as singletons. The input for sequencing was whole blood, taken at baseline. The source of these receptors is an adult who was a healthcare worker with PCR-confirmed SARS-CoV-2 infection or an uninfected control (not recorded which). Both conserved end residues are part of each CDR3. A D gene is named only where the DNA matches it firmly. Size is omitted from some rows. Given values are once, few, many or a class for expanded clones.

cdr3_nt cdr3_aa cdr3_length j_call clone_size d_call v_call
TGTGCCACACGGGGCGGAAGCTCCTACGAGCAGTACTTC CATRGGSSYEQYF 13 TRBJ2-7 many NA TRBV24-1
TGTGCCAGCAGCTCGGAGGGTTCAGATACGCAGTATTTT CASSSEGSDTQYF 13 TRBJ2-3 NA NA TRBV7-2
TGTGCCGGGTCCGGGACAGTAAACACTGAAGCTTTCTTT CAGSGTVNTEAFF 13 TRBJ1-1 few TRBD1 TRBV30
TGTGCCAGCAGTTTAATTAGGGAACGGATGTACACTGAAGCTTTCTTT CASSLIRERMYTEAFF 16 TRBJ1-1 many NA TRBV27
TGTGCTAGTAGGGGAGACACAGATACGCAGTATTTT CASRGDTDTQYF 12 TRBJ2-3 few NA TRBV12-5
TGTGCCAGCAGCTTAAGTTCCGGGACAGGGAATCAGCCCCAGCATTTT CASSLSSGTGNQPQHF 16 TRBJ1-5 few TRBD1 TRBV12-3/TRBV12-4
TGCGCCAGCAGCTTAGGGGCTAATACCGGGGAGCTGTTTTTT CASSLGANTGELFF 14 TRBJ2-2 few NA TRBV5-1
TGTGCCAGCAGCTTTTTATATACGCAGTACTTC CASSFLYTQYF 11 TRBJ2-7 NA NA TRBV7-9
TGTGCCAGCAGACACGGGCAGGGAGGCAATCAGCCCCAGCATTTT CASRHGQGGNQPQHF 15 TRBJ1-5 NA NA TRBV2
TGTGCCAGCAGCTTAGGGGTATGGGACGAGCAGTACTTC CASSLGVWDEQYF 13 TRBJ2-7 NA NA TRBV7-9
TGTGCCAGCAGTTCAAGACTGCGGGAGGGCTACGAGCAGTACTTC CASSSRLREGYEQYF 15 TRBJ2-7 few TRBD2 TRBV28
TGTGCCAGCAGCCCGTGGCGACTATCGTTCGAGCAGTACTTC CASSPWRLSFEQYF 14 TRBJ2-7 NA NA TRBV3-1
TGTGCCAGCGGGCGGACACTGGATACCTACGAGCAGTACTTC CASGRTLDTYEQYF 14 TRBJ2-7 NA NA TRBV12-3/TRBV12-4
TGTGCCAGCAGCGCCGGGACAGGGGCAAACAATGAGCAGTTCTTC CASSAGTGANNEQFF 15 TRBJ2-1 many TRBD1 TRBV7-9
TGTGCCACCAGTGACCTACAGGGAGATACGCAGTATTTT CATSDLQGDTQYF 13 TRBJ2-3 few NA TRBV24-1
TGTGCCAGCAGTATTTCCGGGACACACTCCTACAATGAGCAGTTCTTC CASSISGTHSYNEQFF 16 TRBJ2-1 few NA TRBV6-7
TGTGCCAGCAGCTTAAACGCGGGAGGCCCCGCGTTCTTC CASSLNAGGPAFF 13 TRBJ2-1 many TRBD2 TRBV7-2
TGTGCCAGCAGTTTTTTACCGAACACTGAAGCTTTCTTT CASSFLPNTEAFF 13 TRBJ1-1 many NA TRBV12-3/TRBV12-4
TGTGCCAGCAGCTCGTACCAAGAGACCCAGTACTTC CASSSYQETQYF 12 TRBJ2-5 few NA TRBV3-1
TGTGCCAGCAGCCCTCTGGCCCAAATCGGCTATGGCTACACCTTC CASSPLAQIGYGYTF 15 TRBJ1-2 NA NA TRBV7-9
TGTGCCAGTAGATCGGGGACAGGGGGATTCACAGATACGCAGTATTTT CASRSGTGGFTDTQYF 16 TRBJ2-3 few TRBD1 TRBV19
TGCAGTGCTAGAGCACCGGGACTAGCGGGTTCTCAGCAGTTCTTC CSARAPGLAGSQQFF 15 TRBJ2-1 NA TRBD2 TRBV20-1
TGTGCCAGCAGGCAGAGCGGGGGGCTCTCCTACGAGCAGTACTTC CASRQSGGLSYEQYF 15 TRBJ2-7 few TRBD2 TRBV11-1
TGCGCCAGCAGCTTGTACGGGAGGGCAGAAGAGACCCAGTACTTC CASSLYGRAEETQYF 15 TRBJ2-5 many TRBD2 TRBV5-1
TGTGCCAGCAGCTCGGGGGGGGCCTGGGAGACCCAGTACTTC CASSSGGAWETQYF 14 TRBJ2-5 NA TRBD2 TRBV7-2
TGTGCCAGCAGTTTAGGAAGGGGTTGGGCCTACGAGCAGTACTTC CASSLGRGWAYEQYF 15 TRBJ2-7 few NA TRBV12-3/TRBV12-4
TGTGCCAGCAGCTTAGATTGGTCAAACGGGGAGCTGTTTTTT CASSLDWSNGELFF 14 TRBJ2-2 few NA TRBV11-2
TGCAGTGCTAGTTCGGCAGACAATCAGCCCCAGCATTTT CSASSADNQPQHF 13 TRBJ1-5 NA NA TRBV20-1
TGCAGTGCCATCAGGGACACTGGGAGGTCAGATACGCAGTATTTT CSAIRDTGRSDTQYF 15 TRBJ2-3 NA NA TRBV20-1
TGTGCCAGCACGGGGGGGGACAAAAACATTCAGTACTTC CASTGGDKNIQYF 13 TRBJ2-4 NA TRBD2 TRBV27
TGCGCCAGCAGCCCACCCGGGAGCCCCGATAAGTTCTTC CASSPPGSPDKFF 13 TRBJ2-1 few NA TRBV4-1
TGCAGTGTTGAAGGTGGGCAGGCTGTTTACGAGCAGTACTTC CSVEGGQAVYEQYF 14 TRBJ2-7 many NA TRBV20-1
TGTGCCAGCAGTAAGACAGGGAACACCGGGGAGCTGTTTTTT CASSKTGNTGELFF 14 TRBJ2-2 NA NA TRBV12-3/TRBV12-4
TGCGCCAGCAGCTTTGTGGACGGAGGAAAACCCAAAAACATTCAGTACTTC CASSFVDGGKPKNIQYF 17 TRBJ2-4 NA NA TRBV5-1
TGCAGCGTTGTAGTGGGAAACACAGATACGCAGTATTTT CSVVVGNTDTQYF 13 TRBJ2-3 NA NA TRBV29-1
TGTGCCAGCAGCCAGGTACAGGAGATGAACACTGAAGCTTTCTTT CASSQVQEMNTEAFF 15 TRBJ1-1 many NA TRBV14
TGCGCCAGCAGCTTGGCCCCAGGGGAGGCGGGGTACGAGCAGTACTTC CASSLAPGEAGYEQYF 16 TRBJ2-7 many NA TRBV5-1
TGTGCCAGCCAGAAAAGAGTAGACTCCTACAATGAGCAGTTCTTC CASQKRVDSYNEQFF 15 TRBJ2-1 NA NA TRBV28
TGTGCCAGCAGTTTAGGGGCTAGCGGGAGGGGTGAGCAGTTCTTC CASSLGASGRGEQFF 15 TRBJ2-1 few TRBD2 TRBV28
TGTGCCAGCAGTCTCGGACAGATGGGGAACACTGAAGCTTTCTTT CASSLGQMGNTEAFF 15 TRBJ1-1 few NA TRBV12-3/TRBV12-4
TGTGCCAGCAGCCAAGTAGGGCAGGGCGAGGAGCTGTTTTTT CASSQVGQGEELFF 14 TRBJ2-2 NA NA TRBV14
TGTGCCAGCAGTCGACAGGGTGCAACTAATGAAAAACTGTTTTTT CASSRQGATNEKLFF 15 TRBJ1-4 many TRBD1 TRBV25-1
TGTGCCACCAGTGATTCCGGGACTAGTACAGATACGCAGTATTTT CATSDSGTSTDTQYF 15 TRBJ2-3 NA TRBD2 TRBV24-1
TGTGCCAGTCATAAGTGGGGGACGTCATCTGAAGCTTTCTTT CASHKWGTSSEAFF 14 TRBJ1-1 many NA TRBV27
TGTGCCAGCAGCCAGGACTGGCAGAAGGGAAATGAGCAGTTCTTC CASSQDWQKGNEQFF 15 TRBJ2-1 NA NA TRBV7-3
TGTGCCAGCAGATCGGACGGGGAGACCCAGTACTTC CASRSDGETQYF 12 TRBJ2-5 NA NA TRBV6-1
TGCAGTGCCAGTCTGCTAGCGGGGGGCTTAAGCTCCTACGAGCAGTACTTC CSASLLAGGLSSYEQYF 17 TRBJ2-7 many TRBD2 TRBV20-1
TGTGCCAGCAGCCATCTGGAGGGAGCCTACGAGCAGTACTTC CASSHLEGAYEQYF 14 TRBJ2-7 NA NA TRBV11-2